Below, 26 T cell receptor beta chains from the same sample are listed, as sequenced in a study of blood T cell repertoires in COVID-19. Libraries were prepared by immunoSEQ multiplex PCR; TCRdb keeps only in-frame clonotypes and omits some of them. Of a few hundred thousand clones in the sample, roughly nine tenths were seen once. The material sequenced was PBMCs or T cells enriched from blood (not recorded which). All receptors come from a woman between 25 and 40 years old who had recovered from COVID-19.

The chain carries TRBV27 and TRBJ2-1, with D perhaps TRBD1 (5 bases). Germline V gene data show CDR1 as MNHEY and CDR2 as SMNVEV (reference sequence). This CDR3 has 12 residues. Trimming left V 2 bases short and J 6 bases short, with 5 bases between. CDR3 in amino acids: CASSLQGNEQFF. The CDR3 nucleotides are TGTGCCAGCAGTTTACAGGGCAATGAGCAGTTCTTC.

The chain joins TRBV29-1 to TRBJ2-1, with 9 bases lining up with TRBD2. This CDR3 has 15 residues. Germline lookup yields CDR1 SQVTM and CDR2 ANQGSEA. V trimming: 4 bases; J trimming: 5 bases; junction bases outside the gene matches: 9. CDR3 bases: TGCAGCGTTGCAGGAGGGACTAGCCCTCACAATGAGCAGTTCTTC. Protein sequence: CSVAGGTSPHNEQFF.

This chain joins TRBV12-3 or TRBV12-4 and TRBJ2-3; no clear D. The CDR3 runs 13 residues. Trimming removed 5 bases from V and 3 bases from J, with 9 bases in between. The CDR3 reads CASSPINTDTQYF. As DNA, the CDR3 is TGTGCCAGCAGTCCAATCAATACAGATACGCAGTATTTT.

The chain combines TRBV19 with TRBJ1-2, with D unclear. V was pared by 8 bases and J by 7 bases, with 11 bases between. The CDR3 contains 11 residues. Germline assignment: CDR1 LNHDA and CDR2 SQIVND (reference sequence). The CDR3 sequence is CASRWAVGYTF. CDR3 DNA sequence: TGTGCCAGTCGTTGGGCAGTTGGCTACACCTTC.

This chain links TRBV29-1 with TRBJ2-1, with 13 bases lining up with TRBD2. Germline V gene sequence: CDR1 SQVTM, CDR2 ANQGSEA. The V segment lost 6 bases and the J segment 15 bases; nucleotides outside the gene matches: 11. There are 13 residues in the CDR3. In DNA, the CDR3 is TGCAGCGTCGGACTAGCGGGAGAAGGAGCGGGGTTCTTC. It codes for CSVGLAGEGAGFF.

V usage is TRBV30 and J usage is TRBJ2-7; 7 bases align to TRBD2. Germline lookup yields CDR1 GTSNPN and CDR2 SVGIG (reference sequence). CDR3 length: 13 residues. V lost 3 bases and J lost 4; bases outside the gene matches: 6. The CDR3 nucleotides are TGTGCCTGGAGCACGGGAGGATTTTACGAGCAGTACTTC. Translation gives CAWSTGGFYEQYF.

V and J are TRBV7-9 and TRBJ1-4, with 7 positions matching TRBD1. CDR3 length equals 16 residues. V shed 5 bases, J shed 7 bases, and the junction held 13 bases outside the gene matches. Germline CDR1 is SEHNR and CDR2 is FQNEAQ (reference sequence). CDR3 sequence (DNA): TGTGCCAGCAGCCCCAGATTGACAGGGAAGGGTGAAAAACTGTTTTTT. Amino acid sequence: CASSPRLTGKGEKLFF. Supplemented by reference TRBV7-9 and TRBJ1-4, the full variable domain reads DTGVSQNPRHKITKRGQNVTFRCDPISEHNRLYWYRQTLGQGPEFLTYFQNEAQLEKSRLLSDRFSAERPKGSFSTLEIQRTEQGDSAMYLCASSPRLTGKGEKLFFGSGTQLSVL.

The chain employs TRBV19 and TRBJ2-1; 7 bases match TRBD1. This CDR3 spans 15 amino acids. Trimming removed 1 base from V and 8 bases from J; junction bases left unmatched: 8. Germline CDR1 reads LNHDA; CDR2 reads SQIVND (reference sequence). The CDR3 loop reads CASSIALTGFHEQFF. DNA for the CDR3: TGTGCCAGTAGTATAGCCTTGACAGGGTTCCATGAGCAGTTCTTC. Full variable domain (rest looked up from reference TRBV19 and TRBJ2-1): DGGITQSPKYLFRKEGQNVTLSCEQNLNHDAMYWYRQDPGQGLRLIYYSQIVNDFQKGDIAEGYSVSREKKESFPLTVTSAQKNPTAFYLCASSIALTGFHEQFFGPGTRLTVL.

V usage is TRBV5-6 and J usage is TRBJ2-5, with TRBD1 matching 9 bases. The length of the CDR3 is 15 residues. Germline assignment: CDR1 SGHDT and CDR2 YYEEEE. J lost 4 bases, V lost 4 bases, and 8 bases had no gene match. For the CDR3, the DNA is TGTGCCAGCAGCACGGGACAGGGAAGTGGAGAGACCCAGTACTTC. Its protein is CASSTGQGSGETQYF. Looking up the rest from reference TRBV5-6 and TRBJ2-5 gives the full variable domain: DAGVTQSPTHLIKTRGQQVTLRCSPKSGHDTVSWYQQALGQGPQFIFQYYEEEERQRGNFPDRFSGHQFPNYSSELNVNALLLGDSALYLCASSTGQGSGETQYFGPGTRLLVL.

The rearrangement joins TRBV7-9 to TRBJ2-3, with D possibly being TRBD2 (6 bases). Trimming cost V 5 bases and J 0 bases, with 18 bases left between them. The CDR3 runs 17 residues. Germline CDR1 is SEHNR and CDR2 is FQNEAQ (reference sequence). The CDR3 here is CASSLTHSGISTDTQYF. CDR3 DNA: TGTGCCAGCAGCCTCACACATAGCGGAATTAGCACAGATACGCAGTATTTT.

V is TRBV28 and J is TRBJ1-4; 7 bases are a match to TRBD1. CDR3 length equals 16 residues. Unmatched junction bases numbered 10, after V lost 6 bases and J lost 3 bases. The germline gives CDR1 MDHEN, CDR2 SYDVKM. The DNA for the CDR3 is TGTGCCAGCAGGCCGTTACCGGGACAGCCTAATGAAAAACTGTTTTTT. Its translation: CASRPLPGQPNEKLFF.

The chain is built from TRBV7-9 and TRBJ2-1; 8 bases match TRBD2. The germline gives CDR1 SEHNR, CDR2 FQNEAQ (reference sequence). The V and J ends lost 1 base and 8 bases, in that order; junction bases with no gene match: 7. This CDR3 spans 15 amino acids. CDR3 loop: CASSLVQAGVHEQFF. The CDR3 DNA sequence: TGTGCCAGCAGCTTAGTTCAAGCGGGAGTTCATGAGCAGTTCTTC.

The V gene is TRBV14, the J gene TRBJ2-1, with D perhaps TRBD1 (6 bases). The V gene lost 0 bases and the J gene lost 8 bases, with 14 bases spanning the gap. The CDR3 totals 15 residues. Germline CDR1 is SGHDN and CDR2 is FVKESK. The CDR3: CASSQDRAGVHEQFF. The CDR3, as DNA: TGTGCCAGCAGCCAAGACAGGGCAGGGGTCCATGAGCAGTTCTTC.

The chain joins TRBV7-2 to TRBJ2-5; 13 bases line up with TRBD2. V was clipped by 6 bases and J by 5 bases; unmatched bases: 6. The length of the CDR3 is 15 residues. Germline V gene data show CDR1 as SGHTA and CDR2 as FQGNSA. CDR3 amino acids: CASRGTSGKGETQYF. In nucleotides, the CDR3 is TGTGCCAGCAGGGGGACTAGCGGGAAGGGGGAGACCCAGTACTTC.

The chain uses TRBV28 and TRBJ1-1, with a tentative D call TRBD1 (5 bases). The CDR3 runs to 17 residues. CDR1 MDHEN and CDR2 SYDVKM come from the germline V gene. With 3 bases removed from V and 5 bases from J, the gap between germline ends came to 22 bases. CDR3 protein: CASSFYAGIVERTEAFF. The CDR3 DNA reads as TGTGCCAGCAGTTTTTACGCAGGGATAGTCGAACGTACTGAAGCTTTCTTT.

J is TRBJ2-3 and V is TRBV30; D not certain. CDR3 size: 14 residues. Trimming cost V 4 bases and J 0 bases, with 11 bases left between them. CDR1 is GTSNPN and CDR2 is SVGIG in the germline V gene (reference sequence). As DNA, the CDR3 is TGTGCCTGGACCCCATTGAGTAGCACAGATACGCAGTATTTT. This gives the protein CAWTPLSSTDTQYF.

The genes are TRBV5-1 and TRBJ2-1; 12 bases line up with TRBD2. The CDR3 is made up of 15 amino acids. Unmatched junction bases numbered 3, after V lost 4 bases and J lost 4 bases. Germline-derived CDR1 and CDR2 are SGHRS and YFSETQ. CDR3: CASSQGTSGYNEQFF. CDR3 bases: TGCGCCAGCAGCCAAGGGACTAGCGGGTACAATGAGCAGTTCTTC. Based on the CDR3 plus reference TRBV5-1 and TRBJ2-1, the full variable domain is KAGVTQTPRYLIKTRGQQVTLSCSPISGHRSVSWYQQTPGQGLQFLFEYFSETQRNKGNFPGRFSGRQFSNSRSEMNVSTLELGDSALYLCASSQGTSGYNEQFFGPGTRLTVL.

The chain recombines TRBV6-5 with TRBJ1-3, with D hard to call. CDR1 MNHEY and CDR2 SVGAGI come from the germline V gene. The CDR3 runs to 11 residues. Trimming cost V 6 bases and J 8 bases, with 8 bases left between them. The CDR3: CASRFEDTIYF. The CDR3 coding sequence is TGTGCCAGCAGGTTCGAGGACACCATATATTTT.

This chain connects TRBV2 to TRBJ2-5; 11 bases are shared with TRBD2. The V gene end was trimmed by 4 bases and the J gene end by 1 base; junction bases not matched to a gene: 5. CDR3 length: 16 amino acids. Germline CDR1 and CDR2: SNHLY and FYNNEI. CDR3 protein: CASSGPGLAVQETQYF. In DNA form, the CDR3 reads TGTGCCAGCAGTGGACCGGGACTAGCGGTCCAAGAGACCCAGTACTTC.

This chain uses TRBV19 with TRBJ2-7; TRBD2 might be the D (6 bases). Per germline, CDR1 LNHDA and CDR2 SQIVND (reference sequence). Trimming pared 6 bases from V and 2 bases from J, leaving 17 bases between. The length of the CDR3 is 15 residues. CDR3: CASSDAGWIPYEQYF. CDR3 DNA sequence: TGTGCCAGTAGCGATGCGGGGTGGATCCCCTACGAGCAGTACTTC.

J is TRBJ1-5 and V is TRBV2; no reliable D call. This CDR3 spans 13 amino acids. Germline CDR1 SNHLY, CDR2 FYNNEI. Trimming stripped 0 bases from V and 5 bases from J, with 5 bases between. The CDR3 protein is CASSEAGDQPQHF. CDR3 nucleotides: TGTGCCAGCAGTGAAGCCGGGGATCAGCCCCAGCATTTT.

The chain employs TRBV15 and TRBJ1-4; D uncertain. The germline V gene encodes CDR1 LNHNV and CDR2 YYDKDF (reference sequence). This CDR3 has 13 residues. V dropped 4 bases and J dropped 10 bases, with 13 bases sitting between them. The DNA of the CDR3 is TGTGCCACCAGCACCCCGGGAGAGAGAAAACTGTTTTTT. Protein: CATSTPGERKLFF.

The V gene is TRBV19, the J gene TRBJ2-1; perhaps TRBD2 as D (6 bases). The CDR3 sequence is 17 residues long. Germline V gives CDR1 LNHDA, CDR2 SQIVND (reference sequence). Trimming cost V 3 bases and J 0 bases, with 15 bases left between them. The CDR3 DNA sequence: TGTGCCAGTAGTATGTGGAGGGTAACGCGCTCCTACAATGAGCAGTTCTTC. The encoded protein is CASSMWRVTRSYNEQFF.

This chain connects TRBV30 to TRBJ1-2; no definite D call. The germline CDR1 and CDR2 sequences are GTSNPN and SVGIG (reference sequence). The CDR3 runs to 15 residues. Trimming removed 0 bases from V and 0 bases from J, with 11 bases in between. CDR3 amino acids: CAWSVSRLTNYGYTF. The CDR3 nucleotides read TGTGCCTGGAGTGTCTCACGACTGACTAACTATGGCTACACCTTC.

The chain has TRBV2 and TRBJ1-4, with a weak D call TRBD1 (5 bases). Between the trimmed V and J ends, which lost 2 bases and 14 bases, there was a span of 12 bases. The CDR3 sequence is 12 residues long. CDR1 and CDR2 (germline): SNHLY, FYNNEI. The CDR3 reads CASSEFGAGLFF. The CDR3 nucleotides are TGTGCCAGCAGTGAATTTGGGGCAGGGCTGTTTTTT.

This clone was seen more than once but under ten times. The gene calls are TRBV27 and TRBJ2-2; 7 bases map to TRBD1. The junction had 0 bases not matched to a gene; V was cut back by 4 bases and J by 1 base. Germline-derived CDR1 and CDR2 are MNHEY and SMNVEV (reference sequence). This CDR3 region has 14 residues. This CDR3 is CASSYRGNTGELFF. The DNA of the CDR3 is TGTGCCAGCAGTTACAGGGGGAACACCGGGGAGCTGTTTTTT.